Shown below are 8 T cell receptor beta chains from a single sample sequenced in a study of T cells after yellow fever vaccination. Each CDR3 protein gets one entry after TCRdb re-called the 5' RACE reads with MiXCR. The sample carries more than 300,000 distinct CDR3 sequences, roughly 4.3% recorded once. This specimen consisted of PBMCs, obtained 15 days after the yellow fever booster vaccination. The receptor set was obtained from a man aged 18 to 29 who received the YFV17D yellow fever vaccine.

The chain joins TRBV7-6 to TRBJ2-3; no clear D gene. Germline loops: CDR1 SGHVS, CDR2 FNYEAQ. The ends were cut back, 1 base at V and 0 bases at J, with 8 bases in the middle. CDR3 length equals 15 residues. CDR3 sequence (DNA): TGTGCCAGCAGCTTAGGAGTACCTAGCACAGATACGCAGTATTTT. Amino acid sequence: CASSLGVPSTDTQYF. The full variable domain, completed using reference TRBV7-6 and TRBJ2-3, is GAGVSQSPRYKVTKRGQDVALRCDPISGHVSLYWYRQALGQGPEFLTYFNYEAQQDKSGLPNDRFSAERPEGSISTLTIQRTEQRDSAMYRCASSLGVPSTDTQYFGPGTRLTVL.

This clonotype was recorded at least ten times. The chain uses TRBV20-1 and TRBJ2-5; D gene unclear. The germline V gene has CDR1 DFQATT and CDR2 SNEGSKA (reference sequence). The CDR3 spans 10 residues. Trimming removed 0 bases from V and 5 bases from J, with 1 base in between. The CDR3 DNA follows: TGCAGTGCTAGAGAGGAGACCCAGTACTTC. Protein: CSAREETQYF.

The sample holds many counts of this clonotype. The chain employs TRBV7-3 and TRBJ2-2, with a weak D call TRBD2 (5 bases). CDR3 length equals 13 residues. V gave up 3 bases and J gave up 8 bases, with 10 bases separating them. From germline, CDR1 is SGHTA and CDR2 FQGTGA. The CDR3 spells CASSFTGGGELFF. CDR3 DNA sequence: TGTGCCAGCAGCTTTACCGGAGGAGGGGAGCTGTTTTTT.

This clonotype has more than one count but fewer than ten. The chain employs TRBV4-1 and TRBJ1-1, with 11 bases matching TRBD1. This CDR3 spans 15 amino acids. V shed 0 bases, J shed 5 bases, and the junction held 2 bases outside the gene matches. From germline, CDR1 is MGHRA and CDR2 YSYEKL. The CDR3 region has the DNA TGCGCCAGCAGCCAAGAGGGACAGGGGGGAACTGAAGCTTTCTTT. It translates to CASSQEGQGGTEAFF.

This clonotype was counted ten times or more. The chain couples TRBV20-1 to TRBJ2-2, with D maybe TRBD1 (6 bases). V was trimmed by 4 bases and J by 5 bases, leaving 14 bases between them. CDR1 and CDR2 from the germline V gene are DFQATT and SNEGSKA (reference sequence). The CDR3 totals 14 residues. In nucleotides, the CDR3 is TGCAGTGCTAAGTATCCAGGGGCGACCGGGGAGCTGTTTTTT. Encoded protein: CSAKYPGATGELFF.

J is TRBJ1-5 and V is TRBV11-2; the D is unclear. Trimming cost V 1 base and J 6 bases, with 19 bases left between them. CDR3 length equals 17 residues. CDR1 and CDR2 (germline): SGHAT, FQNNGV. This CDR3 is CASSLGRTGGSVQPQHF. CDR3 nucleotide sequence: TGTGCCAGCAGCTTAGGACGAACTGGAGGGTCGGTTCAGCCCCAGCATTTT.

This clonotype has a count of ten or more. This chain links TRBV4-3 with TRBJ1-3, with a possible D match to TRBD1 (5 bases). CDR1 and CDR2 (germline): LGHNA, YSLEER. Trimming took off 4 bases at V and 2 bases at J, with 15 bases between the two ends. The CDR3 consists of 16 residues. The CDR3 protein is CASSPFGGSPGNTIYF. CDR3 nucleotides: TGCGCCAGCAGCCCGTTCGGGGGGTCCCCTGGAAACACCATATATTTT.

This clonotype came up a few times. The chain uses TRBV29-1 and TRBJ2-7, with D possibly matching TRBD1 (9 bases). CDR3 length: 14 amino acids. With 6 bases removed from V and 4 bases from J, the gap between germline ends came to 19 bases. CDR1 SQVTM and CDR2 ANQGSEA come from the germline V gene. The CDR3 spells CSVLGGDRVYEQYF. CDR3 DNA sequence: TGCAGCGTCCTCGGGGGGGACAGGGTGTACGAGCAGTACTTC.